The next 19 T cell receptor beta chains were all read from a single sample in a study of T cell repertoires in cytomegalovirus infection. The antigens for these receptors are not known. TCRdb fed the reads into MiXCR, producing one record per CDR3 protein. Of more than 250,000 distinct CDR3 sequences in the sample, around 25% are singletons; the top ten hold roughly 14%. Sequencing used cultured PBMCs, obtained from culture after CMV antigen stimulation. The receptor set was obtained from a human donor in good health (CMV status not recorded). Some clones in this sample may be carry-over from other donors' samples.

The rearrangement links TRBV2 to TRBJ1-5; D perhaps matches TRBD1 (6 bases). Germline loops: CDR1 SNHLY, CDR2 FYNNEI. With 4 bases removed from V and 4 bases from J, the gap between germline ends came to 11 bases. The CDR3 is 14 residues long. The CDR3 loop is CASSVWRGNQPQHF. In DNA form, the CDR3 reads TGTGCCAGCAGTGTTTGGAGGGGGAATCAGCCCCAGCATTTT.

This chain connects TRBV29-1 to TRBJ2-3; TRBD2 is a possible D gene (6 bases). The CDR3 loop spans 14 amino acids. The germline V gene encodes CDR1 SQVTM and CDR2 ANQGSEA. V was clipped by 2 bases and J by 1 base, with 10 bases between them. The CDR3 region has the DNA TGCAGCGTTGAAACTAGCTTTCGCACAGATACGCAGTATTTT. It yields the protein CSVETSFRTDTQYF.

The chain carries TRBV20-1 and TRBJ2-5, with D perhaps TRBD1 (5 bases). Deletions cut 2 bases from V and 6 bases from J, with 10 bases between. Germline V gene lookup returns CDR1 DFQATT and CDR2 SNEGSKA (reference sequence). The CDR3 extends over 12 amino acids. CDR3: CSARNSGKTQYF. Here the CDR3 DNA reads TGCAGTGCTAGAAATTCAGGGAAGACCCAGTACTTC.

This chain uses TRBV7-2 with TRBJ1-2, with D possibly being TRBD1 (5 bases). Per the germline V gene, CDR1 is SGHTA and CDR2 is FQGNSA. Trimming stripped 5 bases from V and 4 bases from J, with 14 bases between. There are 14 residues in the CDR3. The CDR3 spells CASSQQTEPYGYTF. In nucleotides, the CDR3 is TGTGCCAGCAGCCAACAGACAGAGCCCTATGGCTACACCTTC.

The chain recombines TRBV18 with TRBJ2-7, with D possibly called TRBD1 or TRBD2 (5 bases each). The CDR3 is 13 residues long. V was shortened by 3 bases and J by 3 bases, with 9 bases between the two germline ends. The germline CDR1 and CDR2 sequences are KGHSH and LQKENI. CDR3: CASSPRDRYEQYF. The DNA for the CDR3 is TGTGCCAGCTCACCTCGGGACCGCTACGAGCAGTACTTC.

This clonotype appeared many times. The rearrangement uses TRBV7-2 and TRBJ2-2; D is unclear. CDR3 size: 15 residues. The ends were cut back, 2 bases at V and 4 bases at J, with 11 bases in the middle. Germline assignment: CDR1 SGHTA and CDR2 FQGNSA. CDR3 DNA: TGTGCCAGCAGCTTAACCGGAGCGACCACCGGGGAGCTGTTTTTT. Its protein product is CASSLTGATTGELFF. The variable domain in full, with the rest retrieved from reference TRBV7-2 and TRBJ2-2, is GAGVSQSPSNKVTEKGKDVELRCDPISGHTALYWYRQSLGQGLEFLIYFQGNSAPDKSGLPSDRFSAERTGGSVSTLTIQRTQQEDSAVYLCASSLTGATTGELFFGEGSRLTVL.

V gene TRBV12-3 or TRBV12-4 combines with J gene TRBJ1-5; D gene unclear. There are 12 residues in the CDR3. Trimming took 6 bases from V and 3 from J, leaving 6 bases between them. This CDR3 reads CASRRDNQPQHF. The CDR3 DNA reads TGTGCCAGCAGGCGCGACAATCAGCCCCAGCATTTT.

In DNA, the CDR3 is TGTGCCAGCCGCCGGGACGCTAATTCACCCCTCCACTTT. Translating gives CASRRDANSPLHF. The gene calls are TRBV5-5 and TRBJ1-6; D might be TRBD1 (5 bases). This CDR3 is 13 amino acids long. V lost 7 bases and J lost 6, with 11 bases in between. From germline, CDR1 is SGHKS and CDR2 YYEKEE (reference sequence).

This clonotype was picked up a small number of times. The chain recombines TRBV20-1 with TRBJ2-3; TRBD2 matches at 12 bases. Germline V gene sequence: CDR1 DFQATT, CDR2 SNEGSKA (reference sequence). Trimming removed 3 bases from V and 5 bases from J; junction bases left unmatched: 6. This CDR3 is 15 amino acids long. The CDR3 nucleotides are TGCAGTGCTAGCGGGACTAGCGGGTCGGGAGATACGCAGTATTTT. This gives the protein CSASGTSGSGDTQYF.

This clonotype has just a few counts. Here the CDR3 DNA reads TGTGCCAGCAGCTTAGGAGTAGACCGATTCACAGATACGCAGTATTTT. As protein: CASSLGVDRFTDTQYF. V and J are TRBV7-9 and TRBJ2-3; no firm D call. V lost 1 base and J lost 2, with 13 bases in between. CDR3 length: 16 amino acids. CDR1 is SEHNR and CDR2 is FQNEAQ in the germline V gene (reference sequence).

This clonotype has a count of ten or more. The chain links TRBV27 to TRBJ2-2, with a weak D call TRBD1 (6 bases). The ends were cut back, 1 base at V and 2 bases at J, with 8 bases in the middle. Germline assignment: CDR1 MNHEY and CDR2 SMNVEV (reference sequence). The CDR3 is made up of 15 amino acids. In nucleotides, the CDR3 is TGTGCCAGCAGTTTATACAGGGCAAACACCGGGGAGCTGTTTTTT. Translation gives CASSLYRANTGELFF.

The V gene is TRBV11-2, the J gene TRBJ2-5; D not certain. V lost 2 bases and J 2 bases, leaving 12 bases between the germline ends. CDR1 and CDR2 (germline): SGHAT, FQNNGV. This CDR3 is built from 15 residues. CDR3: CASSLYSGQQETQYF. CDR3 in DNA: TGTGCCAGCAGCTTATATTCCGGTCAGCAAGAGACCCAGTACTTC.

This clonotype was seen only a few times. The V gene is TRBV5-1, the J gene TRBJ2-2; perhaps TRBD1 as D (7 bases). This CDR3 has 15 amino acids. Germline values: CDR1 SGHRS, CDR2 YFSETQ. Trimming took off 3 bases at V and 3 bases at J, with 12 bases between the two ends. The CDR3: CASSWGDRDTGELFF. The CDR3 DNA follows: TGCGCCAGCAGCTGGGGGGACAGAGACACCGGGGAGCTGTTTTTT.

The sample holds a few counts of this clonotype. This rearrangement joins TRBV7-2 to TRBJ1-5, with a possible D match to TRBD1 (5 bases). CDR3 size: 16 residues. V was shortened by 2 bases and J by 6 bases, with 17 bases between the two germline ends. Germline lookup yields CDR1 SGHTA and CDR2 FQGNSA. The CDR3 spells CASSLWAGTGRQPQHF. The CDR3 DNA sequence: TGTGCCAGCAGCTTATGGGCAGGGACGGGGCGTCAGCCCCAGCATTTT.

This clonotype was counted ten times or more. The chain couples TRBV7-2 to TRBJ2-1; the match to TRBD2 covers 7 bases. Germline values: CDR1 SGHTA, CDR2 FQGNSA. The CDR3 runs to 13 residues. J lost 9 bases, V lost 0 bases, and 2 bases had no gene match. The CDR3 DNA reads TGTGCCAGCAGCTTAGCACGGGAGGCTGAGCAGTTCTTC. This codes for CASSLAREAEQFF.

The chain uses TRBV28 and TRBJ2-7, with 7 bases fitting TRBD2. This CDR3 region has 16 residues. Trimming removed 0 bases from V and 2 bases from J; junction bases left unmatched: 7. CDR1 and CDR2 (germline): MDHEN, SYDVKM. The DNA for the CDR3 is TGTGCCAGCAGTTTATGGGGGACTACTACGACCTACGAGCAGTACTTC. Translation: CASSLWGTTTTYEQYF.

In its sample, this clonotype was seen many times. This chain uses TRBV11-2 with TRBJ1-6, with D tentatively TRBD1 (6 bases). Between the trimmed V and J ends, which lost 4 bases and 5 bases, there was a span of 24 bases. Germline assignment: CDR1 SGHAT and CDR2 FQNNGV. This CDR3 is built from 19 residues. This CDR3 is CASSSPRWGRTKNNSPLHF. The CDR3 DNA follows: TGTGCCAGCAGCTCGCCCCGGTGGGGGCGGACAAAAAATAATTCACCCCTCCACTTT.

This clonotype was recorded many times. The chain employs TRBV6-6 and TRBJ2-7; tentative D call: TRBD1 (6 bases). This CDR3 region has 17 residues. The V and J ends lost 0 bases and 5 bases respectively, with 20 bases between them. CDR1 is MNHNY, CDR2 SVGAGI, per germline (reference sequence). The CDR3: CASSYSNRVNGVHEQYF. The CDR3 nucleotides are TGTGCCAGCAGTTACTCGAACAGGGTCAACGGGGTCCACGAGCAGTACTTC.

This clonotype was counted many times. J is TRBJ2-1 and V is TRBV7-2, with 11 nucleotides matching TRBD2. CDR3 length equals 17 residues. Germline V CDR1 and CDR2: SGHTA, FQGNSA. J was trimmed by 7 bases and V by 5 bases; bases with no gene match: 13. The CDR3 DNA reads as TGTGCCAGCAGCACAGCCCCCGGGACTAGCGGAAGGAATGAGCAGTTCTTC. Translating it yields CASSTAPGTSGRNEQFF.